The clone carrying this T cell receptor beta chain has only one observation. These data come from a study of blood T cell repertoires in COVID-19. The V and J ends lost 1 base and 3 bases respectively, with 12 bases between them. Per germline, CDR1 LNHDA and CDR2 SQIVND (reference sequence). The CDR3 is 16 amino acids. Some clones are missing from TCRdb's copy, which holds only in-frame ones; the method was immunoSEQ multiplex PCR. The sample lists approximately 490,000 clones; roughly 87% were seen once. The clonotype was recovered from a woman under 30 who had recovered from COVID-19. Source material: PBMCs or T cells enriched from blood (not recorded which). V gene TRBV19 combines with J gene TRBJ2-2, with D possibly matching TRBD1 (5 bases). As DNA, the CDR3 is TGTGCCAGTAGTATAGGGCGGCAGGGTTACACCGGGGAGCTGTTTTTT. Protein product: CASSIGRQGYTGELFF. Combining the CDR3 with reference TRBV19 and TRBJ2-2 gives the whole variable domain DGGITQSPKYLFRKEGQNVTLSCEQNLNHDAMYWYRQDPGQGLRLIYYSQIVNDFQKGDIAEGYSVSREKKESFPLTVTSAQKNPTAFYLCASSIGRQGYTGELFFGEGSRLTVL.